A selection of T cell receptor beta chains follows, all from one sample in a study of OX40 agonist ivuxolimab in advanced cancers. Profiled with immunoSEQ multiplex PCR; TCRdb holds only in-frame clones, not every one. The sample yields 55,000 to 65,000 clones, approximately 89% seen once. The source was CD4+ or CD8+ T cells sorted from blood, collected in a trial of the OX40 agonist ivuxolimab. Source of these receptors: an adult with an advanced solid tumor such as melanoma, head and neck, liver or kidney cancer. The CDR3 runs from the conserved cysteine through the conserved F or W. Fields, in order: D gene, J gene, V gene, CDR3 protein, CDR3 DNA. D genes are given only for firm matches.

>-|TRBJ2-3|TRBV30
CAWSVPPADTQYF
TGTGCCTGGAGTGTACCTCCAGCGGATACGCAGTATTTT
>TRBD2|TRBJ2-2|TRBV5-4
CASSSFGAGATGELFF
TGTGCCAGCAGCTCGTTCGGGGCGGGAGCCACCGGGGAGCTGTTTTTT
>TRBD1|TRBJ2-4|TRBV4-3
CASSQELQGARNFQYF
TGCGCCAGCAGCCAAGAGCTTCAGGGGGCGCGTAACTTTCAGTACTTC
>-|TRBJ2-1|TRBV4-3
CASSQVHGNKQFF
TGCGCCAGCAGCCAAGTTCACGGCAATAAGCAGTTCTTC
>-|TRBJ1-1|TRBV10-3
CAIKGPDGTENTEAFF
TGTGCCATCAAGGGGCCAGACGGGACTGAGAACACTGAAGCTTTCTTT
>-|TRBJ1-4|TRBV5-6
CASSLGGHKGEKLFF
TGTGCCAGCAGCTTGGGCGGACACAAGGGTGAAAAACTGTTTTTT
>-|TRBJ1-1|TRBV28
CASSFGPNTEAFF
TGTGCCAGCAGTTTCGGACCGAACACTGAAGCTTTCTTT
>TRBD2|TRBJ2-7|TRBV6-5
CASRLAGGNSYEQYF
TGTGCCAGCAGGTTAGCGGGAGGTAACTCCTACGAGCAGTACTTC
>-|TRBJ2-7|TRBV10-3
CAISESLQPPGEQYF
TGTGCCATCAGTGAGTCCTTACAGCCTCCTGGCGAGCAGTACTTC
>TRBD2|TRBJ2-3|TRBV11-3
CASSSTSGRAADTQYF
TGTGCCAGCAGCTCTACTAGCGGGAGGGCCGCAGATACGCAGTATTTT
>-|TRBJ1-2|TRBV18
CASSTGTTNYGYTF
TGTGCCAGCTCAACCGGGACAACCAACTATGGCTACACCTTC